Described below is a single T cell receptor beta chain sequence and its context. These data come from a study of CD8+ T cells in alopecia areata. On the study more broadly: Treated patients took oral tofacitinib at 5 to 10 mg twice daily.

Regarding treatment: oral pan-JAK inhibitor, 5-10 mg twice daily. The CDR3 sequence is 15 residues long. V lost 1 base, J lost 3 bases, and 12 bases lay in between. Germline CDR1 SQVTM, CDR2 ANQGSEA. It was cDNA, reverse transcribed from extracted RNA, that served as the sequencing template. Some clones are missing from TCRdb's copy, which holds only in-frame ones; the method was immunoSEQ multiplex PCR. The table includes about 140,000 clones, more than 85% detected once. This chain links TRBV29-1 with TRBJ2-2, with D perhaps TRBD1 or TRBD2 (5 bases each). The receptor's source is a human donor with alopecia areata. Sequencing was performed on CD8+ T cells sorted from blood, taken at week 4, from a patient treated with tofacitinib. CDR3 sequence (DNA): TGCAGCGTTGAAGCTGAAGGGACGGACACCGGGGAGCTGTTTTTT. It translates to CSVEAEGTDTGELFF.